These 17 T cell receptor beta chains came from one sample sequenced in a study of Graves' ophthalmopathy and Graves' hyperthyroidism. Amplification of TCR beta CDR3 regions used RNA transcripts. RT-PCR with HTBI primers came first, then second-round multiplex PCR. MiXCR, applied by TCRdb to the multiplex PCR reads, yields one record per CDR3 protein. The sample yields roughly 400,000 distinct CDR3 sequences, 15% to 17% seen once. Sample: peripheral blood. These receptors were collected from a woman under 30 with stable Graves' hyperthyroidism.

This clonotype was recorded many times. The CDR3 DNA follows: TGTGCCACCAAGGACTCCCGGTATGGCTACACCTTC. Protein: CATKDSRYGYTF. The rearrangement joins TRBV24-1 to TRBJ1-2; the D is unclear. Between the trimmed V and J ends, which lost 8 bases and 5 bases, there was a span of 11 bases. CDR1 is KGHDR and CDR2 is SFDVKD in the germline V gene. This CDR3 has 12 residues.

This clonotype has a handful of counts. The rearrangement joins TRBV2 to TRBJ2-4; a possible D gene is TRBD1 (5 bases). Trimming removed 0 bases from V and 8 bases from J, with 11 bases in between. The CDR3 length is 14 residues. CDR1 is SNHLY and CDR2 is FYNNEI in the germline V gene. CDR3 coding DNA: TGTGCCAGCAGTGAAGCCCCAGGGTGGGACATTCAGTACTTC. Its translation is CASSEAPGWDIQYF.

This clonotype was seen at least ten times. In nucleotides, the CDR3 is TGTGCTAGTGGTCAGGGCTTCTCTGGAAACACCATATATTTT. Translation: CASGQGFSGNTIYF. The chain has TRBV12-5 and TRBJ1-3; the D gene is possibly TRBD1 (5 bases). Germline V gives CDR1 LGHNT, CDR2 FRNRAP. V was pared by 5 bases and J by 0 bases, with 8 bases between. CDR3 size: 14 residues.

This clonotype occurred many times. The genes are TRBV20-1 and TRBJ1-1; no clear D gene. The CDR3 loop spans 15 amino acids. The V and J ends lost 3 bases and 1 base respectively, with 15 bases between them. The germline gives CDR1 DFQATT, CDR2 SNEGSKA (reference sequence). This chain's CDR3 is CSASELLSENTEAFF. The CDR3 DNA is TGCAGTGCTAGTGAATTACTTTCGGAGAACACTGAAGCTTTCTTT.

This clonotype occurred many times. The chain links TRBV9 to TRBJ1-2, with D hard to call. Per germline, CDR1 SGDLS and CDR2 YYNGEE. CDR3 size: 15 residues. Trimming took 4 bases from V and 0 from J, leaving 13 bases between them. CDR3 region: CASSPTSVSNYGYTF. The CDR3 bases are TGTGCCAGCAGCCCTACCAGCGTTTCTAACTATGGCTACACCTTC.

This clonotype was seen repeatedly, ten times or more. The chain carries TRBV2 and TRBJ1-2, with D hard to call. CDR1 SNHLY and CDR2 FYNNEI come from the germline V gene. Trimming cost V 9 bases and J 5 bases, with 19 bases left between them. The CDR3 has 14 amino acids. The CDR3 coding sequence is TGTGCCAGGACATACCTCCGGGTGGTTTATGGCTACACCTTC. It is translated as CARTYLRVVYGYTF.

Ten or more counts support this clonotype. V and J are TRBV5-1 and TRBJ1-2; D perhaps matches TRBD1 (6 bases). This CDR3 region has 13 residues. CDR1 and CDR2 (germline): SGHRS, YFSETQ. V was cut by 6 bases and J by 3 bases, with 12 bases left in between. The CDR3 loop reads CASTGGGHYGYTF. CDR3 bases: TGCGCCAGCACCGGGGGCGGTCACTATGGCTACACCTTC.

This clonotype was counted a few times. A much bigger clone sits one base away, suggesting this may be a read error. V and J are TRBV19 and TRBJ1-5, with D possibly matching TRBD1 (6 bases). Trimming cost V 7 bases and J 4 bases, with 8 bases left between them. Germline V gene data show CDR1 as LNHDA and CDR2 as SQIVND (reference sequence). The CDR3 length is 12 residues. CDR3 sequence: CASNQGNQPQHF. The CDR3 DNA sequence: TGTGCCAGTAACCAGGGGAATCAGCCCCAGCATTTT.

The J gene is TRBJ2-5, the V gene TRBV7-9; D is possibly TRBD2 (5 bases). There are 15 residues in the CDR3. Germline V gene data show CDR1 as SEHNR and CDR2 as FQNEAQ (reference sequence). V lost 1 base and J 5 bases, leaving 14 bases between the germline ends. The CDR3 DNA is TGTGCCAGCAGCTTAGGAGGACTCACCGTCGAGACCCAGTACTTC. Its protein product is CASSLGGLTVETQYF.

This clonotype was observed at least ten times. The junction and the germline gene differ at one end; a read error may be behind it. This sequence joins TRBV6-2 or TRBV6-3 and TRBJ2-4, with 13 positions matching TRBD2. Germline assignment: CDR1 MNHEY and CDR2 SVGEGT. This CDR3 region has 17 residues. This CDR3 reads CASSPHTSGGAEGIKYF. DNA for the CDR3: TGTGCCAGCAGCCCCCATACTAGCGGGGGGGCGGAAGGCATTAAGTACTTC.

The table lists this clonotype with many counts. This chain joins TRBV29-1 and TRBJ1-1; D not resolved. This CDR3 is built from 13 residues. V shed 4 bases and J shed 4 bases, with 13 bases lying between them. Germline CDR1 is SQVTM and CDR2 is ANQGSEA. In DNA, the CDR3 is TGCAGCGTTGCAAAGGCCGTGGGCACTGAAGCTTTCTTT. Translated: CSVAKAVGTEAFF.

This sequence joins TRBV11-2 and TRBJ2-7; 10 bases agree with TRBD1. Unmatched junction bases numbered 9, after V lost 3 bases and J lost 1 base. Germline CDR1 and CDR2: SGHAT and FQNNGV. This CDR3 is 17 amino acids long. The CDR3 DNA sequence: TGTGCCAGCAGCTTCACCGGGACAGGGGCCCAATCCTACGAGCAGTACTTC. This encodes CASSFTGTGAQSYEQYF.

CDR3 sequence reads: CASSIGEGAQETQYF. Written as DNA, the CDR3 is TGTGCCAGTAGTATAGGGGAGGGGGCTCAAGAGACCCAGTACTTC. This chain links TRBV19 with TRBJ2-5; D may correspond to TRBD1 or TRBD2 (7 bases each). The germline CDR1 and CDR2 sequences are LNHDA and SQIVND (reference sequence). V lost 1 base, J lost 2 bases, and 11 bases lay in between. The CDR3 has 15 residues.

This clonotype has ten or more counts. The J gene is TRBJ2-2, the V gene TRBV30; D unresolved. The CDR3 is made up of 14 amino acids. CDR1 is GTSNPN and CDR2 is SVGIG in the germline V gene (reference sequence). V was pared by 4 bases and J by 0 bases, with 9 bases between. The CDR3 region is CAWKGVTNTGELFF. CDR3 DNA: TGTGCCTGGAAGGGCGTCACGAACACCGGGGAGCTGTTTTTT.

The sample holds many counts of this clonotype. The chain carries TRBV5-4 and TRBJ1-2; 7 positions agree with TRBD1. The V and J ends lost 4 bases and 6 bases, in that order; junction bases with no gene match: 6. Germline V gives CDR1 SGHNT, CDR2 YYREEE (reference sequence). The CDR3 is made up of 13 amino acids. The CDR3 nucleotides read TGTGCCAGCAGCAACAGACAGGGAAATGGCTACACCTTC. It codes for CASSNRQGNGYTF.

This clonotype was observed many times. V usage is TRBV6-1 and J usage is TRBJ1-5, with TRBD1 matching over 9 bases. CDR1 and CDR2 (germline): MNHNS, SASEGT. J gave up 5 bases and V 6 bases, and 2 bases lay outside the gene matches. The CDR3 loop spans 13 amino acids. The CDR3 bases are TGTGCCAGCAGAGACAGGGGGGATCAGCCCCAGCATTTT. It translates to CASRDRGDQPQHF.

The count of this clonotype is one. At one end, the junction sequence differs from germline, possibly due to a read error. The chain combines TRBV3-1 with TRBJ1-2, with D perhaps matching TRBD1 (5 bases). The CDR3 has 13 residues. The germline CDR1 and CDR2 sequences are LGHDT and YNNKEL (reference sequence). This CDR3 is CASSRPAGNGYSF. In DNA form, the CDR3 reads TGTGCCAGCAGCCGACCCGCAGGGAATGGCTACAGCTTC.